This T cell receptor beta chain originates from a study of cytomegalovirus exposure and HLA in healthy donors. Study findings and constraints: Among the CMV-associated chains, a few were confirmed in vitro as specific for CMV antigens. Cytomegalovirus-associated status was assigned to fewer than 200 TCR beta chains. A later analysis found first-cohort TCR clusters tended to co-occur in the 130 or so validation repertoires.

Trimming removed 3 bases from V and 0 bases from J, with 12 bases in between. This CDR3 is built from 16 residues. Germline CDR1 and CDR2: LNHNV and YYDKDF (reference sequence). The study drew the donors from its 120-subject validation cohort, separate from the approximately 690-subject first cohort. Data came from immunoSEQ multiplex PCR; TCRdb stores just in-frame clones and leaves some out. The table lists around 120,000 clones, around 88% of them singletons. A note on this clone: Its antigen remains unknown.

The chain couples TRBV15 to TRBJ2-1; D gene uncertain. The material sequenced was PBMCs. This TCR came from a young man in good health and CMV-seronegative. The CDR3 DNA is TGTGCCACCAGCAGTAGACTTTTAAGCTCCTACAATGAGCAGTTCTTC. The encoded protein is CATSSRLLSSYNEQFF.